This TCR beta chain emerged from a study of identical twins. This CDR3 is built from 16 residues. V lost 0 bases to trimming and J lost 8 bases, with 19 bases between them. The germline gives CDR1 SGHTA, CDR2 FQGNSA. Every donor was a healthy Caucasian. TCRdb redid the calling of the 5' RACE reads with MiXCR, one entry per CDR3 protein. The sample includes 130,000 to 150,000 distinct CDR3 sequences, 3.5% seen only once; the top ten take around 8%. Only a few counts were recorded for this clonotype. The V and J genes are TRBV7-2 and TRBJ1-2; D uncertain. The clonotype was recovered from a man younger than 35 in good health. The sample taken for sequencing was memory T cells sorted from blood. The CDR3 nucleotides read TGTGCCAGCAGCTTAGCGATTTCCAACGTAATTGAAGGCTACACCTTC. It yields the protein CASSLAISNVIEGYTF. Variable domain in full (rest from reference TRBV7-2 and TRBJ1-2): GAGVSQSPSNKVTEKGKDVELRCDPISGHTALYWYRQSLGQGLEFLIYFQGNSAPDKSGLPSDRFSAERTGGSVSTLTIQRTQQEDSAVYLCASSLAISNVIEGYTFGSGTRLTVV.